Following are 8 T cell receptor beta chains from one sample sequenced in a study of cytomegalovirus exposure and HLA in healthy donors. The protocol was immunoSEQ multiplex PCR, while the TCRdb copy is restricted to in-frame clones and leaves out a portion. The data show 150,000 to 200,000 clones, about three quarters seen once. The sample comprised PBMCs. These receptors came from a woman aged 25 to 45 in good health and CMV-seronegative.

The rearrangement joins TRBV29-1 to TRBJ1-5; D uncertain. V lost 6 bases to trimming and J lost 3 bases, with 12 bases between them. The CDR3 runs to 13 residues. Germline assignment: CDR1 SQVTM and CDR2 ANQGSEA. CDR3 loop: CSVSNSNNQPQHF. The CDR3 bases are TGCAGCGTCTCGAACAGCAACAATCAGCCCCAGCATTTT.

Remarks on this clone: Possible read error: a much larger clone is one base away. The sample has other DNA sequences that encode this CDR3 too. The chain employs TRBV19 and TRBJ2-7; the D is unclear. Germline V lookup: CDR1 LNHDA, CDR2 SQIVND (reference sequence). The V and J ends lost 5 bases and 2 bases respectively, with 4 bases between them. The CDR3 is 11 residues long. As DNA, the CDR3 is TGTGCCAGTAGTTCAACCTACGAGCAGTACTTC. Its translation is CASSSTYEQYF.

The chain combines TRBV9 with TRBJ2-1, with TRBD2 matching over 8 bases. The CDR3 consists of 16 residues. Germline V gives CDR1 SGDLS, CDR2 YYNGEE. The junction had 7 bases not matched to a gene; V was cut back by 0 bases and J by 5 bases. CDR3 bases: TGTGCCAGCAGCGTAGCTCCGCGGGGGGCTGACAATGAGCAGTTCTTC. Translation: CASSVAPRGADNEQFF.

The chain couples TRBV27 to TRBJ1-4, with 8 positions matching TRBD1. CDR1 is MNHEY and CDR2 is SMNVEV in the germline V gene (reference sequence). The CDR3 has 19 amino acids. The junction had 14 bases not matched to a gene; V was cut back by 0 bases and J by 5 bases. CDR3 protein: CASSLSESGTGFLNEKLFF. CDR3 sequence (DNA): TGTGCCAGCAGTTTATCGGAATCCGGGACAGGATTCCTAAATGAAAAACTGTTTTTT. Combining the CDR3 with reference TRBV27 and TRBJ1-4 gives the whole variable domain EAQVTQNPRYLITVTGKKLTVTCSQNMNHEYMSWYRQDPGLGLRQIYYSMNVEVTDKGDVPEGYKVSRKEKRNFPLILESPSPNQTSLYFCASSLSESGTGFLNEKLFFGSGTQLSVL.

The rearrangement uses TRBV11-2 and TRBJ2-7; D possibly corresponds to TRBD1 (5 bases). The germline V gene encodes CDR1 SGHAT and CDR2 FQNNGV. Deletions cut 3 bases from V and 5 bases from J, with 14 bases between. This CDR3 comprises 14 residues. Here the CDR3 reads CASSFVQGSHEQYF. CDR3 nucleotide sequence: TGTGCCAGCAGCTTTGTGCAGGGTTCCCACGAGCAGTACTTC.

This chain links TRBV5-1 with TRBJ2-5; no clear D. The CDR3 is 12 amino acids. CDR1 SGHRS and CDR2 YFSETQ come from the germline V gene. Trimming stripped 6 bases from V and 4 bases from J, with 10 bases between. This CDR3 is CASNGGRETQYF. The CDR3 nucleotides are TGCGCCAGCAACGGCGGTAGAGAGACCCAGTACTTC.

This clone appeared a few times. This chain joins TRBV9 and TRBJ1-2; 9 bases agree with TRBD1. CDR3 length: 16 amino acids. J lost 4 bases, V lost 0 bases, and 7 bases had no gene match. Germline assignment: CDR1 SGDLS and CDR2 YYNGEE. The CDR3 loop reads CASSVALGTGTYGYTF. In DNA, the CDR3 is TGTGCCAGCAGCGTAGCGTTGGGGACAGGGACCTATGGCTACACCTTC.

This chain joins TRBV15 and TRBJ2-3, with 13 bases aligning to TRBD2. Germline loops: CDR1 LNHNV, CDR2 YYDKDF (reference sequence). The CDR3 spans 18 residues. With V trimmed by 1 base and J by 0 bases, 4 bases remained unmatched. This CDR3 reads CATSRGRGLAGSTDTQYF. CDR3 bases: TGTGCCACCAGCAGAGGAAGGGGACTAGCGGGGAGCACAGATACGCAGTATTTT.